This TCR beta chain appears in the sequencing data of a study of cytomegalovirus exposure and HLA in healthy donors. Donors had nominal health at sampling but likely had unrecorded immune exposures. Both 60 Vbeta primers and 13 Jbeta primers went into the PCR. Sequencing was performed with immunoSEQ multiplex PCR; in TCRdb, only in-frame clones are kept and a portion is missing. Counted here are over 150,000 clones, 75% to 90% occurring once; the ten biggest clones make up roughly 1.6%. Trimming took 3 bases from V and 6 from J, leaving 11 bases between them. CDR3 length: 13 residues. CDR1 and CDR2 from the germline V gene are KGHSH and LQKENI.

This chain connects TRBV18 to TRBJ1-2, with D perhaps TRBD1 (5 bases). The specimen sequenced was PBMCs. This clonotype originated in a man aged 45-65 years in good health and CMV-seronegative. CDR3 coding DNA: TGTGCCAGCTCACCCCGGGACTCCCATGGCTACACCTTC. Translating it yields CASSPRDSHGYTF.